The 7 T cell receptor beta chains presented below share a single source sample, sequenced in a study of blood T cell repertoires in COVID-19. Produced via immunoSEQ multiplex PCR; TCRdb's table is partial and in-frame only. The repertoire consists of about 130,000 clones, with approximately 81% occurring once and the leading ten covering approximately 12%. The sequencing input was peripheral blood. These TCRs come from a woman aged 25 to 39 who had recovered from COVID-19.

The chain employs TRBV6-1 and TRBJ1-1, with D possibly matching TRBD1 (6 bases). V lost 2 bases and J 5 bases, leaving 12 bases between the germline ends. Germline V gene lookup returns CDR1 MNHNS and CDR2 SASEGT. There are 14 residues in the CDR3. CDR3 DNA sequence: TGTGCCAGCAGTGAACAGGGGATTGGGACTGAAGCTTTCTTT. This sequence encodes CASSEQGIGTEAFF.

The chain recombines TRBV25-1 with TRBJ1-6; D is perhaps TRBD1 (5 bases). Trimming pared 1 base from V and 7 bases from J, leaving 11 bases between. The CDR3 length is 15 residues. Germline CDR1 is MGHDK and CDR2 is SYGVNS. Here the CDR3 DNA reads TGTGCCAGCAGTGAATTTGGGACTGAAAATTCACCCCTCCACTTT. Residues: CASSEFGTENSPLHF.

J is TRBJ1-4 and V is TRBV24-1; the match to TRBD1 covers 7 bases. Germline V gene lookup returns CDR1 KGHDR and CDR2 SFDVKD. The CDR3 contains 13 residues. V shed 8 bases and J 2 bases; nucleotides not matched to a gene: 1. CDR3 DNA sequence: TGTGCCACCATCAGGGGGACTAATGAAAAACTGTTTTTT. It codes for CATIRGTNEKLFF.

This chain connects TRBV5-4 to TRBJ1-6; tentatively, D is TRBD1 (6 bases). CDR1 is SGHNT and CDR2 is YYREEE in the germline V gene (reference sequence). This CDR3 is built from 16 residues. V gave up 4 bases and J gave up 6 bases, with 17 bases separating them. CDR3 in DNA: TGTGCCAGCAGCGTTATTACCGGGACACTTAATTCACCCCTCCACTTT. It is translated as CASSVITGTLNSPLHF.

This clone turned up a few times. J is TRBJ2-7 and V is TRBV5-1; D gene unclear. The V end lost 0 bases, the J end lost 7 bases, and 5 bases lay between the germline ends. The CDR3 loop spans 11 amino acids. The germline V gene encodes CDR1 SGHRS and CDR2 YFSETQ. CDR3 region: CASSLGGEQYF. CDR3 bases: TGCGCCAGCAGCTTGGGAGGAGAGCAGTACTTC.

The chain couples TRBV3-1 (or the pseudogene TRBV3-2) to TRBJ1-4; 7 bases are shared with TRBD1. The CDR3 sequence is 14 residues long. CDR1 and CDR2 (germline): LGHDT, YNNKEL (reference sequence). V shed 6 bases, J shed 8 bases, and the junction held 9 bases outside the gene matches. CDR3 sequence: CASSNRDSGEKLFF. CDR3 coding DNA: TGTGCCAGCAGTAACCGGGACAGTGGGGAAAAACTGTTTTTT.

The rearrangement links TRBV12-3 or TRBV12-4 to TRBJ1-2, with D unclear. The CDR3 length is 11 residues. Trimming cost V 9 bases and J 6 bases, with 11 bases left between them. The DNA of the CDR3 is TGTGCCAGTCTCCCGGGGAATGGCTACACCTTC. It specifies CASLPGNGYTF.